Listed here are 30 T cell receptor beta chains from one sample, sequenced in a study of cytomegalovirus exposure and HLA in healthy donors (dated by TCRdb to about 2017). The library was made by the immunoSEQ multiplex PCR assay. For the multiplex PCR, a mixture combining 60 forward primers for TCR Vbeta segments and 13 reverse primers for TCR Jbeta segments was used. Drawn from immuneACCESS, this table holds only the in-frame rearrangements with V and J called that TCRdb kept. Clones are partly lost; checked studies trace under half to an unresolved V gene and leave the rest unexplained. In this sample the table shows fewer than 150,000 clones, 80% of which occur a single time. The top ten constitute 0.95% to 1.5% of the sample. The specimen sequenced was PBMCs. The origin of the receptors is a female donor in good health and CMV-seronegative.

This clone was detected a few times. The chain recombines TRBV14 with TRBJ2-1; the match to TRBD1 covers 8 bases. Germline CDR1 reads SGHDN; CDR2 reads FVKESK. The CDR3 length is 12 residues. V was pared by 5 bases and J by 10 bases, with 4 bases of the junction left unmatched. CDR3: CASSGGQVEQFF. DNA of the CDR3: TGTGCCAGCAGCGGGGGACAGGTCGAGCAGTTCTTC.

The V call is TRBV18, the J call TRBJ2-5; possibly TRBD1 for D (5 bases). This CDR3 comprises 14 residues. The V gene's germline CDR1 is KGHSH and CDR2 LQKENI. Trimming cost V 6 bases and J 5 bases, with 16 bases left between them. CDR3 in amino acids: CASSSKGVGETQYF. The CDR3 DNA sequence: TGTGCCAGCTCGTCGAAAGGGGTTGGGGAGACCCAGTACTTC.

The chain joins TRBV5-4 to TRBJ1-1; no definite D call. The CDR3 extends over 13 amino acids. Trimming took off 4 bases at V and 1 base at J, with 8 bases between the two ends. CDR1 SGHNT and CDR2 YYREEE come from the germline V gene (reference sequence). The CDR3 is CASSPTKNTEAFF. CDR3 coding DNA: TGTGCCAGCAGCCCTACTAAGAACACTGAAGCTTTCTTT.

DNA for the CDR3: TGTGCCAGCAGCACCTACAGGGGCCCAGAGACCCAGTACTTC. It codes for CASSTYRGPETQYF. The J gene is TRBJ2-5, the V gene TRBV7-9; 7 bases agree with TRBD1. The CDR3 sequence is 14 residues long. V shed 5 bases and J 4 bases; nucleotides not matched to a gene: 7. Per germline, CDR1 SEHNR and CDR2 FQNEAQ (reference sequence).

This rearrangement joins TRBV7-3 to TRBJ2-5; the match to TRBD2 covers 8 bases. Germline trimming cut 5 bases from V and 1 base from J; bases unmatched to any gene: 9. CDR1 and CDR2 (germline): SGHTA, FQGTGA. The CDR3 length is 16 residues. The CDR3 DNA follows: TGTGCCAGCAGCCTAGCAGCGGGAGAAGGCCAAGAGACCCAGTACTTC. Its translation: CASSLAAGEGQETQYF.

This sequence joins TRBV10-3 and TRBJ1-1; D might be TRBD1 (5 bases). The CDR3 is 13 residues long. CDR1 is ENHRY and CDR2 is SYGVKD in the germline V gene. The V end was cut by 6 bases, the J end by 11 bases, with 19 bases between. This CDR3 reads CAIRTDRRVRAFF. Written as DNA, the CDR3 is TGTGCCATCAGGACCGACAGACGGGTCCGGGCTTTCTTT.

In this sample, this clone turned up a few times. The chain has TRBV5-4 and TRBJ2-1; TRBD2 might be the D (6 bases). Germline-derived CDR1 and CDR2 are SGHNT and YYREEE (reference sequence). This CDR3 comprises 15 residues. The V end lost 2 bases, the J end lost 6 bases, and 15 bases lay between the germline ends. CDR3 sequence (DNA): TGTGCCAGCAGCTTCAAGCGGGTGGCGTCCAATGAGCAGTTCTTC. Its translation: CASSFKRVASNEQFF.

This clone showed up just a few times. V gene TRBV7-3 combines with J gene TRBJ2-2, with 10 bases aligning to TRBD2. The length of the CDR3 is 16 residues. Germline V gives CDR1 SGHTA, CDR2 FQGTGA. The trim removed 6 bases at V and 2 bases at J, leaving 6 bases unmatched. The CDR3 reads CASSPVAGGNTGELFF. In DNA, the CDR3 is TGTGCCAGCAGTCCGGTAGCGGGAGGAAACACCGGGGAGCTGTTTTTT.

This rearrangement joins TRBV6-5 to TRBJ2-2; the D gene is possibly TRBD2 (6 bases). The CDR3 runs 15 residues. The germline V gene has CDR1 MNHEY and CDR2 SVGAGI. Trimming pared 2 bases from V and 7 bases from J, leaving 14 bases between. CDR3 sequence: CASSYRRAKGGELFF. CDR3 in DNA: TGTGCCAGCAGTTACCGGAGGGCCAAAGGCGGGGAGCTGTTTTTT.

V usage is TRBV6-5 and J usage is TRBJ1-3, with 8 bases fitting TRBD1. The V and J ends lost 6 bases and 1 base, in that order; junction bases with no gene match: 2. The CDR3 has 14 residues. Germline lookup yields CDR1 MNHEY and CDR2 SVGAGI. For the CDR3, the DNA is TGTGCCAGCAGCCAGGGGGCTTCTGGAAACACCATATATTTT. Its protein product is CASSQGASGNTIYF.

The rearrangement uses TRBV27 and TRBJ1-5; D ambiguous. The CDR3 consists of 15 residues. CDR1 MNHEY and CDR2 SMNVEV come from the germline V gene (reference sequence). V was clipped by 5 bases and J by 9 bases, with 20 bases between them. CDR3 region: CASSARIPTPGPQHF. For the CDR3, the DNA is TGTGCCAGCAGTGCGCGCATCCCCACGCCGGGGCCCCAGCATTTT.

The gene calls are TRBV30 and TRBJ1-4; D is unresolved. The CDR3 totals 14 residues. The germline V gene has CDR1 GTSNPN and CDR2 SVGIG (reference sequence). The germline V and J ends were trimmed by 0 bases and 4 bases, with 9 bases remaining between them. This CDR3 reads CAWSVWRLNEKLFF. The CDR3 coding sequence is TGTGCCTGGAGTGTTTGGCGGCTTAATGAAAAACTGTTTTTT.

The rearrangement uses TRBV5-1 and TRBJ2-5, with a possible D match to TRBD1 (5 bases). Germline assignment: CDR1 SGHRS and CDR2 YFSETQ. This CDR3 is built from 13 residues. Deletions cut 0 bases from V and 5 bases from J, with 8 bases between. The CDR3 coding sequence is TGCGCCAGCAGCTTGGAGGGGCGCGAGACCCAGTACTTC. Translation gives CASSLEGRETQYF. Drawing the rest from reference TRBV5-1 and TRBJ2-5, the complete variable domain is KAGVTQTPRYLIKTRGQQVTLSCSPISGHRSVSWYQQTPGQGLQFLFEYFSETQRNKGNFPGRFSGRQFSNSRSEMNVSTLELGDSALYLCASSLEGRETQYFGPGTRLLVL.

The chain joins TRBV6-5 to TRBJ2-5, with D hard to call. Germline-derived CDR1 and CDR2 are MNHEY and SVGAGI. Trimming removed 0 bases from V and 0 bases from J, with 8 bases in between. This CDR3 is 15 amino acids long. CDR3: CASSYSIQNQETQYF. In DNA, the CDR3 is TGTGCCAGCAGTTACTCGATTCAGAACCAAGAGACCCAGTACTTC.

The rearrangement links TRBV2 to TRBJ1-4; 8 bases are shared with TRBD1. Losses at the gene ends were 6 bases for V and 8 bases for J; bases not matched to a gene: 11. The CDR3 runs 15 residues. Germline lookup yields CDR1 SNHLY and CDR2 FYNNEI. Here the CDR3 reads CASRGWDRSEEKLFF. The CDR3 DNA reads as TGTGCCAGCAGGGGGTGGGACAGGAGCGAGGAAAAACTGTTTTTT.

The rearrangement uses TRBV28 and TRBJ1-5; a possible D gene is TRBD1 (5 bases). This CDR3 has 12 amino acids. The germline V and J ends were trimmed by 7 bases and 6 bases, with 10 bases remaining between them. Germline loops: CDR1 MDHEN, CDR2 SYDVKM. CDR3 coding DNA: TGTGCCAGCAACCGGGGGGTTCAGCCCCAGCATTTT. Its translation is CASNRGVQPQHF.

V is TRBV27 and J is TRBJ1-5; D unresolved. CDR3 length equals 15 residues. The germline CDR1 and CDR2 sequences are MNHEY and SMNVEV (reference sequence). Trimming took off 6 bases at V and 0 bases at J, with 12 bases between the two ends. This chain's CDR3 is CASRATIYSNQPQHF. CDR3 sequence (DNA): TGTGCCAGCAGAGCGACGATCTATAGCAATCAGCCCCAGCATTTT.

The gene calls are TRBV7-9 and TRBJ2-7; D is unclear. This CDR3 has 13 amino acids. Germline V gene sequence: CDR1 SEHNR, CDR2 FQNEAQ (reference sequence). V was clipped by 6 bases and J by 3 bases, with 12 bases between them. In DNA, the CDR3 is TGTGCCAGCAGTCCTCGAGAGAGCTACGAGCAGTACTTC. This translates into CASSPRESYEQYF.

This chain links TRBV5-1 with TRBJ2-1, with 8 bases identical to TRBD2. V lost 0 bases and J lost 4; bases outside the gene matches: 9. This CDR3 is 17 amino acids long. CDR1 is SGHRS, CDR2 YFSETQ, per germline. The CDR3 DNA reads as TGCGCCAGCAGCTTGGCCCTCGCGGGAGGATCGTACAATGAGCAGTTCTTC. It encodes CASSLALAGGSYNEQFF.

This chain uses TRBV7-9 with TRBJ2-7, with 7 bases aligning to TRBD2. Germline CDR1 is SEHNR and CDR2 is FQNEAQ (reference sequence). V trimming: 3 bases; J trimming: 3 bases; junction bases outside the gene matches: 2. This CDR3 is built from 13 residues. CDR3 in amino acids: CASSFPGGYEQYF. Here the CDR3 DNA reads TGTGCCAGCAGCTTCCCGGGGGGCTACGAGCAGTACTTC.

The rearrangement joins TRBV9 to TRBJ1-1; D perhaps matches TRBD1 (6 bases). This CDR3 is 13 amino acids long. Germline CDR1 and CDR2: SGDLS and YYNGEE. The V end was cut by 8 bases, the J end by 1 base, with 12 bases between. The CDR3 DNA reads TGTGCCAGTGCCGGGACAAGGAACACTGAAGCTTTCTTT. This encodes CASAGTRNTEAFF.

The chain uses TRBV15 and TRBJ2-3, with a weak D call TRBD2 (7 bases). Looked up from germline, CDR1 is LNHNV and CDR2 is YYDKDF (reference sequence). This CDR3 has 16 amino acids. V was pared by 3 bases and J by 4 bases, with 17 bases between. The CDR3 DNA follows: TGTGCCACCAGCAGCTTGGGGGCGGGAGATCCAGATACGCAGTATTTT. Its protein is CATSSLGAGDPDTQYF. The full variable domain, with the rest looked up from reference TRBV15 and TRBJ2-3, is DAMVIQNPRYQVTQFGKPVTLSCSQTLNHNVMYWYQQKSSQAPKLLFHYYDKDFNNEADTPDNFQSRRPNTSFCFLDIRSPGLGDTAMYLCATSSLGAGDPDTQYFGPGTRLTVL.

Comments on this clone: Mismatch with germline at one junction end may stem from a read error. V gene TRBV5-1 combines with J gene TRBJ2-2, with a tentative D call TRBD2 (6 bases). From germline, CDR1 is SGHRS and CDR2 YFSETQ. The length of the CDR3 is 16 residues. The chain's CDR3 is CASSLLRTANTGEVFF. For the CDR3, the DNA is TGCGCCAGCAGCTTGTTGAGGACCGCGAACACCGGGGAGGTGTTTTTT.

The chain joins TRBV27 to TRBJ2-7; 8 bases line up with TRBD1. Germline assignment: CDR1 MNHEY and CDR2 SMNVEV (reference sequence). This CDR3 is 14 amino acids long. Trimming removed 3 bases from V and 5 bases from J; junction bases left unmatched: 6. This CDR3 is CASSLSDRGDEQYF. CDR3 nucleotides: TGTGCCAGCAGTTTGAGTGACAGGGGCGACGAGCAGTACTTC.

The rearrangement links TRBV25-1 to TRBJ2-1; maybe TRBD1 (6 bases). This CDR3 region has 18 residues. With 4 bases removed from V and 4 bases from J, the gap between germline ends came to 23 bases. Germline loops: CDR1 MGHDK, CDR2 SYGVNS. The CDR3 DNA is TGTGCCAGCAGTGGAACAGGGAGTGGGGGAGCTTTTTACAATGAGCAGTTCTTC. Amino acid sequence: CASSGTGSGGAFYNEQFF.

The chain couples TRBV6-4 to TRBJ2-1; a weak D match, TRBD2 (5 bases). Trimming removed 3 bases from V and 0 bases from J, with 12 bases in between. This CDR3 is 16 amino acids long. The germline V gene has CDR1 MRHNA and CDR2 SNTAGT. CDR3 bases: TGTGCCAGCAGTGAGCAGCGAACTAGCTCCTACAATGAGCAGTTCTTC. The encoded protein is CASSEQRTSSYNEQFF.

The chain carries TRBV5-8 and TRBJ2-3; no firm D call. Looked up from germline, CDR1 is SGHTS and CDR2 is YDEGEE. The length of the CDR3 is 15 residues. The ends were cut back, 6 bases at V and 4 bases at J, with 18 bases in the middle. CDR3 sequence reads: CASTTGSITADTQYF. The CDR3 DNA reads as TGTGCCAGCACCACCGGGTCGATTACTGCAGATACGCAGTATTTT.

The J gene is TRBJ2-5, the V gene TRBV10-1; 12 bases agree with TRBD2. The V gene end was trimmed by 3 bases and the J gene end by 4 bases; junction bases not matched to a gene: 12. Germline loops: CDR1 WNHNN, CDR2 SYGVQD (reference sequence). The CDR3 covers 18 residues. This chain's CDR3 is CASSDRLAGGLVRETQYF. DNA of the CDR3: TGCGCCAGCAGTGATCGCCTAGCGGGAGGGCTGGTTCGAGAGACCCAGTACTTC.

V gene TRBV4-1 combines with J gene TRBJ1-1; no clear D. CDR3 length equals 19 residues. Germline CDR1 MGHRA, CDR2 YSYEKL. With 0 bases removed from V and 0 bases from J, the gap between germline ends came to 20 bases. The CDR3 region is CASSQEGLVQAAMNTEAFF. DNA for the CDR3: TGCGCCAGCAGCCAAGAAGGTTTAGTTCAGGCAGCCATGAACACTGAAGCTTTCTTT.

The chain links TRBV25-1 to TRBJ1-2, with 9 bases that match TRBD1. Germline V gene data show CDR1 as MGHDK and CDR2 as SYGVNS. After removal of 4 bases from V and 2 bases from J, the junction contained 2 bases not matched to a gene. The CDR3 has 14 residues. CDR3 nucleotides: TGTGCCAGCAGTGTTACAGGGGGCAACTATGGCTACACCTTC. It yields the protein CASSVTGGNYGYTF.